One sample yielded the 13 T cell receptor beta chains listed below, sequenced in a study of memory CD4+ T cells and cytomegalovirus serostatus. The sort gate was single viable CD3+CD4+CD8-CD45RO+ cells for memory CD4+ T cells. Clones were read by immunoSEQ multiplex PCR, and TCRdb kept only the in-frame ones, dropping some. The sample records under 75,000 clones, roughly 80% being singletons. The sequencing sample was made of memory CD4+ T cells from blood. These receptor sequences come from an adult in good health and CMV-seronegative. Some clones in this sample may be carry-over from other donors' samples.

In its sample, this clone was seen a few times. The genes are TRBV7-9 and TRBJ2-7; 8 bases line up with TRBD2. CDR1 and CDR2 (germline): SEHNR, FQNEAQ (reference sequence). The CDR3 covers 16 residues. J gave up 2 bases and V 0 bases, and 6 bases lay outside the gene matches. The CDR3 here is CASSLAPLAVPYEQYF. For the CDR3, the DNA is TGTGCCAGCAGCTTAGCGCCACTAGCGGTACCCTACGAGCAGTACTTC.

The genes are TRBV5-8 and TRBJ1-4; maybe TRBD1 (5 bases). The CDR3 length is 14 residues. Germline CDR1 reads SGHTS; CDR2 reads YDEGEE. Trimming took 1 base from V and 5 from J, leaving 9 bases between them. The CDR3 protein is CASSLWGRNEKLFF. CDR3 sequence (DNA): TGTGCCAGCAGCTTGTGGGGCCGCAATGAAAAACTGTTTTTT. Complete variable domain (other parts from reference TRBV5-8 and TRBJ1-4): EAGVTQSPTHLIKTRGQQATLRCSPISGHTSVYWYQQALGLGLQFLLWYDEGEERNRGNFPPRFSGRQFPNYSSELNVNALELEDSALYLCASSLWGRNEKLFFGSGTQLSVL.

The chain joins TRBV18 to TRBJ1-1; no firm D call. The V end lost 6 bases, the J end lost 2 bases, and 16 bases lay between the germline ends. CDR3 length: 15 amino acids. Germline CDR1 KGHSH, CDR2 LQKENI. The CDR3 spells CASSPRNGRNTEAFF. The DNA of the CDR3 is TGTGCCAGCTCTCCCAGAAACGGGCGCAACACTGAAGCTTTCTTT.

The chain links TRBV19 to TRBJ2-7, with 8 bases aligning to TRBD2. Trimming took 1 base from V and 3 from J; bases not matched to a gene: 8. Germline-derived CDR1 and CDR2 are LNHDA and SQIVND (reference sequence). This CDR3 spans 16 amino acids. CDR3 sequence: CASSIASTSGDYEQYF. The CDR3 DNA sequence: TGTGCCAGTAGTATAGCAAGTACTAGCGGCGACTACGAGCAGTACTTC.

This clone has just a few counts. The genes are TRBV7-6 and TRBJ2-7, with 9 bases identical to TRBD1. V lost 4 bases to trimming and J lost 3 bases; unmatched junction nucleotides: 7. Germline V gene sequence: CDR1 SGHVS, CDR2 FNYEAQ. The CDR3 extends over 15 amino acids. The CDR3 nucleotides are TGTGCCAGCAGCTACAGTAGACAGGGGGACTACGAGCAGTACTTC. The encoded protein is CASSYSRQGDYEQYF.

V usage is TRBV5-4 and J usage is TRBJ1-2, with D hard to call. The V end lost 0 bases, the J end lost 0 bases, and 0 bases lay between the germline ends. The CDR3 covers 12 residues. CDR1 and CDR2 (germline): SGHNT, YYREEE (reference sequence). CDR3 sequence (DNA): TGTGCCAGCAGCTTGGCTAACTATGGCTACACCTTC. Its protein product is CASSLANYGYTF.

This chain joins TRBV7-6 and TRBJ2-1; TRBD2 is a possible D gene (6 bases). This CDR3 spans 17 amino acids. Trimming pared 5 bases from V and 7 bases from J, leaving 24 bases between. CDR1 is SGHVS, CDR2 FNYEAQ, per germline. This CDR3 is CASSPRLGGTALNEQFF. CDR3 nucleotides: TGTGCCAGCAGCCCCCGCCTTGGGGGGACCGCACTAAATGAGCAGTTCTTC.

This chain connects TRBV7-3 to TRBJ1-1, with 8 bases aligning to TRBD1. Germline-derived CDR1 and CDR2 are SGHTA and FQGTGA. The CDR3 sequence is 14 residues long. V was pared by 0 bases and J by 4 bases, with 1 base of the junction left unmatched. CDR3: CASSLTQGATEAFF. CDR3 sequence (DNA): TGTGCCAGCAGCTTAACCCAGGGGGCCACTGAAGCTTTCTTT.

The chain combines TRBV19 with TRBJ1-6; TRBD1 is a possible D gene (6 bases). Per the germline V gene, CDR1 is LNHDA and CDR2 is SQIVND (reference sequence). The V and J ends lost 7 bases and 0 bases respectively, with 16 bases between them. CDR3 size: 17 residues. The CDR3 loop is CASKTRTASSYNSPLHF. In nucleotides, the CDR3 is TGTGCCAGTAAGACAAGGACAGCGAGCTCCTATAATTCACCCCTCCACTTT. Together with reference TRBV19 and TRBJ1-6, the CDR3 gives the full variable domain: DGGITQSPKYLFRKEGQNVTLSCEQNLNHDAMYWYRQDPGQGLRLIYYSQIVNDFQKGDIAEGYSVSREKKESFPLTVTSAQKNPTAFYLCASKTRTASSYNSPLHFGNGTRLTVT.

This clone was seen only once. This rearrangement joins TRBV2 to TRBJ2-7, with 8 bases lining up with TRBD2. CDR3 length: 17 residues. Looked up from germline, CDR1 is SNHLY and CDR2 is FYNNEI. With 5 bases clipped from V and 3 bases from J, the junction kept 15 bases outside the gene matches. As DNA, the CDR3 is TGTGCCAGCAGTCCGACAATGGTTAGCGGGGAACTCTACGAGCAGTACTTC. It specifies CASSPTMVSGELYEQYF.

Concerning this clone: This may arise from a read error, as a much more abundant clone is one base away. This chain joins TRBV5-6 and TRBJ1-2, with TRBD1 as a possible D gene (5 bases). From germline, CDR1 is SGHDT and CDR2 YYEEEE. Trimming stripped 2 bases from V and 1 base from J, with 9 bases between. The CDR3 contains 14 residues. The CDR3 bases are TGTGCCAGCAGCTTACAGGCGGGTAACTATGGCTACACCTTC. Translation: CASSLQAGNYGYTF.

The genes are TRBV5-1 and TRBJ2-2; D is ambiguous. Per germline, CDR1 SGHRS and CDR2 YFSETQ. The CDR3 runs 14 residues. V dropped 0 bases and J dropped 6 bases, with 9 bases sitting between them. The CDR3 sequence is CASSLVDVAGELFF. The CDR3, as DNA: TGCGCCAGCAGCTTGGTCGATGTGGCCGGGGAGCTGTTTTTT.

CDR3 amino acids: CSVGTGEETQYF. CDR3 nucleotides: TGCAGCGTTGGGACGGGAGAAGAGACCCAGTACTTC. The chain is built from TRBV29-1 and TRBJ2-5; possibly TRBD2 for D (6 bases). The germline V gene encodes CDR1 SQVTM and CDR2 ANQGSEA. This CDR3 region has 12 residues. Between the trimmed V and J ends, which lost 4 bases and 3 bases, there was a span of 9 bases.